This TCR beta chain is from a study of shared clonotypes between healthy human individuals. Each subset's genomic DNA was shared equally among a number of immunoSEQ plates. Libraries were prepared by immunoSEQ multiplex PCR; TCRdb keeps only in-frame clonotypes and omits some of them. The table has about 380,000 clones, about 97% seen once. General study findings and limits: For naive CD4 cells, roughly 5% of clonotypes were shared across a handful of donors. Sequencing of the sorted subsets was shown by rarefaction to be incomplete despite large depth.

Germline V CDR1 and CDR2: SGHNT, YYREEE (reference sequence). The V segment lost 5 bases and the J segment 4 bases; nucleotides outside the gene matches: 5. The CDR3 contains 13 residues. As for this clone: Its antigen is not known.

Input material: memory CD8+ T cells sorted from blood. Subset defined: CD45RO+ cells pooled with CCR7-negative TemRA cells. The sequence derives from a man aged 25 to 40 in good health. The chain uses TRBV5-4 and TRBJ1-2; TRBD1 agrees at 7 bases. CDR3 in DNA: TGTGCCAGCAGGTGGGACAGCAGCTATGGCTACACCTTC. Encoded protein: CASRWDSSYGYTF.